The subject of this entry is one TCR beta chain. Antigen specificity is unknown. V was pared by 1 base and J by 0 bases, with 6 bases of the junction left unmatched. The CDR3 is made up of 17 amino acids. In germline, CDR1 is MGHRA, CDR2 YSYEKL. This entry is derived from a study of post-analysis software for immune sequencing data. On the study more broadly: Courses of disease covered relapsing-remitting, secondary progressive and progressive-relapsing multiple sclerosis.

Researchers reported that TCR beta cDNA libraries carried unique molecular identifiers. Each CDR3 protein is one row after TCRdb ran MiXCR on the PCR reads. The table shows some 890,000 distinct CDR3 sequences, with approximately 53% occurring only once. Study-level findings and limits: Diversity measured as normalized Chao1 was significantly lower in multiple sclerosis patients than in controls. TRBV5-6, TRBV5-1 and TRBV20-1 belonged to a set of a handful of TRBV segments that were more frequent in patients than controls.

The chain is built from TRBV4-1 and TRBJ2-4; 7 nucleotides line up with TRBD1. This TCR came from a girl under 18 with multiple sclerosis. Specimen: blood. The CDR3 nucleotides are TGCGCCAGCAGCCAAGTACAGGGGAACTTAGCCAAAAACATTCAGTACTTC. Encoded protein: CASSQVQGNLAKNIQYF.